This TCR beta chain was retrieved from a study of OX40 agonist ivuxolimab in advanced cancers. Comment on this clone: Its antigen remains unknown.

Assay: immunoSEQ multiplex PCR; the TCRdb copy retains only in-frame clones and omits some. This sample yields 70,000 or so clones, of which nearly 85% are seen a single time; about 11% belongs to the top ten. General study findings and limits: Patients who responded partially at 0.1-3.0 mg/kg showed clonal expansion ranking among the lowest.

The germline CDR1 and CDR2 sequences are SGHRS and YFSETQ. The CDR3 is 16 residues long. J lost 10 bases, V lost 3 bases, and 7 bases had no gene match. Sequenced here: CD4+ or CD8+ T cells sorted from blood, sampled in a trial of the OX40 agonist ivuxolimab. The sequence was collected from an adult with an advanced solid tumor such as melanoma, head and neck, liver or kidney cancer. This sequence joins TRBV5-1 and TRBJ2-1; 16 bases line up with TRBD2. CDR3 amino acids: CASSWGLAGGPGEQFF. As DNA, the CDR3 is TGCGCCAGCAGCTGGGGACTAGCGGGAGGGCCGGGGGAGCAGTTCTTC.